Below, 17 T cell receptor beta chains from the same sample are listed, as sequenced in a study of CD8 T cells in Susac syndrome. An input of roughly 0.5 to 1 ug of RNA was subjected to reverse transcription using random hexamers. TCRdb re-called the immunoSEQ multiplex PCR reads through MiXCR, storing one row per CDR3 protein. The sample records more than 110,000 distinct CDR3 sequences, 95% being singletons. Sample: CD4+ T cells from PBMCs. These receptors were taken from a human donor with Susac syndrome.

V is TRBV29-1 and J is TRBJ1-2; D remains unclear. Germline-derived CDR1 and CDR2 are SQVTM and ANQGSEA. Between the trimmed V and J ends, which lost 8 bases and 7 bases, there was a span of 20 bases. This CDR3 region has 13 residues. In nucleotides, the CDR3 is TGCAGCTTCAAGAAGGGCCACTGGGGTGGCTACACCTTC. Translation gives CSFKKGHWGGYTF.

The sample holds one count of this clonotype. The chain is built from TRBV6-2 or TRBV6-3 and TRBJ2-5, with 7 nucleotides matching TRBD1. Trimming removed 6 bases from V and 3 bases from J; junction bases left unmatched: 1. CDR1 is MNHEY, CDR2 SVGEGT, per germline. This CDR3 spans 12 amino acids. The CDR3 bases are TGTGCCAGCAGCGACAGGGAAGAGACCCAGTACTTC. It codes for CASSDREETQYF.

This clonotype occurred once. This sequence joins TRBV20-1 and TRBJ2-2, with 9 bases identical to TRBD2. This CDR3 is 13 amino acids long. The V gene end was trimmed by 5 bases and the J gene end by 8 bases; junction bases not matched to a gene: 6. Looked up from germline, CDR1 is DFQATT and CDR2 is SNEGSKA (reference sequence). The CDR3, as DNA: TGCAGTGCTGTAGCGGGAGTCGGAGGGGAGCTGTTTTTT. Residues: CSAVAGVGGELFF.

The J gene is TRBJ2-5, the V gene TRBV5-1; 9 bases agree with TRBD1. CDR3 length equals 14 residues. Germline V CDR1 and CDR2: SGHRS, YFSETQ. V trimming: 4 bases; J trimming: 5 bases; junction bases outside the gene matches: 6. In DNA form, the CDR3 reads TGCGCCAGCAGCCAACAGGGGGCCGGGGAGACCCAGTACTTC. Translation gives CASSQQGAGETQYF.

J is TRBJ2-7 and V is TRBV4-2; D might be TRBD1 (6 bases). The germline V gene encodes CDR1 LGHNA and CDR2 YNFKEQ. The CDR3 is 14 amino acids. Trimming took 4 bases from V and 5 from J, leaving 15 bases between them. DNA of the CDR3: TGTGCCAGCAGCCCCACTGCCAGGGACAACGAGCAGTACTTC. It encodes CASSPTARDNEQYF.

Here the CDR3 DNA reads TGCAGTGCTCGAAACCAAGAGACCCAGTACTTC. The encoded protein is CSARNQETQYF. This rearrangement joins TRBV20-1 to TRBJ2-5; D not resolved. V was pared by 5 bases and J by 0 bases, with 4 bases between. This CDR3 has 11 residues. The germline CDR1 and CDR2 sequences are DFQATT and SNEGSKA (reference sequence).

The genes are TRBV6-6 and TRBJ2-7; the D gene is possibly TRBD1 (6 bases). V shed 11 bases and J shed 5 bases, with 13 bases lying between them. This CDR3 comprises 11 residues. CDR1 is MNHNY, CDR2 SVGAGI, per germline (reference sequence). The CDR3 protein is CAALRGNEQYF. Here the CDR3 DNA reads TGTGCCGCACTGAGGGGGAACGAGCAGTACTTC.

This clonotype was found a few times. The rearrangement joins TRBV12-3 or TRBV12-4 to TRBJ1-5; possibly TRBD1 for D (5 bases). The CDR3 extends over 13 amino acids. Trimming pared 3 bases from V and 2 bases from J, leaving 5 bases between. The CDR3 DNA reads as TGTGCCAGCAGTTTGACAGGCAATCAGCCCCAGCATTTT. Encoded protein: CASSLTGNQPQHF.

CDR3 bases: TGTGCCAGCAGCCTAAGTCCAAGCCACACCTACGAGCAGTACTTC. Translation: CASSLSPSHTYEQYF. The V call is TRBV9, the J call TRBJ2-7; D gene unclear. This CDR3 comprises 15 residues. Deletions cut 4 bases from V and 2 bases from J, with 16 bases between. The V gene's germline CDR1 is SGDLS and CDR2 YYNGEE.

This chain joins TRBV20-1 and TRBJ2-5; no firm D call. Trimming pared 4 bases from V and 5 bases from J, leaving 8 bases between. CDR1 and CDR2 from the germline V gene are DFQATT and SNEGSKA (reference sequence). This CDR3 spans 11 amino acids. CDR3 in DNA: TGCAGTGCTACTCTGCGTGAGACCCAGTACTTC. This sequence encodes CSATLRETQYF.

The chain employs TRBV4-1 and TRBJ1-2, with 8 positions matching TRBD1. Germline V gives CDR1 MGHRA, CDR2 YSYEKL. The CDR3 spans 15 residues. Germline trimming cut 2 bases from V and 3 bases from J; bases unmatched to any gene: 5. The CDR3 here is CASSQPGGSYYGYTF. The CDR3 bases are TGCGCCAGCAGCCAACCAGGGGGCTCATACTATGGCTACACCTTC.

This clonotype was detected once. CDR3 sequence reads: CAWIDYTGELFF. CDR3 coding DNA: TGTGCCTGGATCGATTACACCGGGGAGCTGTTTTTT. The chain has TRBV30 and TRBJ2-2; D gene ambiguous. Germline CDR1 reads GTSNPN; CDR2 reads SVGIG (reference sequence). The germline V and J ends were trimmed by 4 bases and 3 bases, with 6 bases remaining between them. The length of the CDR3 is 12 residues.

This chain joins TRBV20-1 and TRBJ2-1; D not certain. Germline V gene sequence: CDR1 DFQATT, CDR2 SNEGSKA (reference sequence). This CDR3 spans 14 amino acids. V was cut by 6 bases and J by 0 bases, with 12 bases left in between. The CDR3 spells CSAPRQRSYNEQFF. In nucleotides, the CDR3 is TGCAGTGCCCCGAGGCAGCGCTCCTACAATGAGCAGTTCTTC.

This chain connects TRBV11-1 to TRBJ2-7; D possibly corresponds to TRBD1 (6 bases). This CDR3 has 14 residues. Germline CDR1 SGHAT, CDR2 FQDESV (reference sequence). V shed 5 bases and J shed 5 bases, with 16 bases lying between them. CDR3 DNA sequence: TGTGCCAGCAGCCCCCGTCGACAGGACCACGAGCAGTACTTC. Translation: CASSPRRQDHEQYF. The full variable domain, its missing parts supplied by reference TRBV11-1 and TRBJ2-7, is EAEVAQSPRYKITEKSQAVAFWCDPISGHATLYWYRQILGQGPELLVQFQDESVVDDSQLPKDRFSAERLKGVDSTLKIQPAELGDSAMYLCASSPRRQDHEQYFGPGTRLTVT.

This clonotype was seen a single time. The chain employs TRBV3-1 and TRBJ2-3; perhaps D is TRBD1 or TRBD2 (6 bases each). Per germline, CDR1 LGHDT and CDR2 YNNKEL (reference sequence). The V gene lost 1 base and the J gene lost 5 bases, with 22 bases spanning the gap. This CDR3 spans 18 amino acids. CDR3 nucleotides: TGTGCCAGCAGCCAAGGTAGTACTTGGGGGGCGCCGGGAGATACGCAGTATTTT. Protein: CASSQGSTWGAPGDTQYF.

This sequence joins TRBV5-1 and TRBJ2-7; 13 bases are a match to TRBD2. The CDR3 consists of 15 residues. Unmatched junction bases numbered 2, after V lost 3 bases and J lost 2 bases. Germline values: CDR1 SGHRS, CDR2 YFSETQ. CDR3 amino acids: CASSSGLAGAYEQYF. CDR3 DNA: TGCGCCAGCAGCTCCGGACTAGCGGGGGCCTACGAGCAGTACTTC.

The rearrangement links TRBV27 to TRBJ1-1, with D perhaps matching TRBD1 (5 bases). Looked up from germline, CDR1 is MNHEY and CDR2 is SMNVEV (reference sequence). CDR3 length: 17 residues. The germline V and J ends were trimmed by 0 bases and 0 bases, with 14 bases remaining between them. The CDR3 coding sequence is TGTGCCAGCAGTTTATCGACCCCCGGGGGAATGAACACTGAAGCTTTCTTT. Translating gives CASSLSTPGGMNTEAFF.